This T cell receptor beta chain was retrieved from a study of identical twins. Study outcomes and limitations: Abundant beta clonotypes from cord blood had fewer insertions, unlike memory repertoires, which showed none.

TCRdb reprocessed the 5' RACE reads via MiXCR and lists one record per CDR3 protein. The sample contains 700,000 or so distinct CDR3 sequences, about 9.4% of which appear only once. This CDR3 region has 17 residues. V was shortened by 3 bases and J by 6 bases, with 23 bases between the two germline ends. Germline CDR1 and CDR2: SGDLS and YYNGEE. This clonotype was found a few times. Its antigen remains unidentified. This sample was also put to use in a study of yellow fever vaccine responses in identical twins.

This chain joins TRBV9 and TRBJ2-3; TRBD1 might be the D (6 bases). The TCR originated in a woman aged 18 to 35 in good health. Sequenced material: PBMCs. The chain's CDR3 is CASSGPVLDRDVDTQYF. The CDR3 coding sequence is TGTGCCAGCAGCGGCCCCGTTCTGGACAGAGATGTCGATACGCAGTATTTT.